This entry features one T cell receptor (beta chain) sequence. It has no known antigen specificity. No much larger clonotype is one base removed from it; base qualities were not supplied. From its cysteine to its phenylalanine, the CDR3 spans 13 amino acids. Just the 39-base CDR3 DNA is kept, in frame starting at base 1. CDR1 and CDR2, looked up from the germline V gene, are MNHEY and SVGAGI. The germline ends are 10 bases apart after V is trimmed by 6 bases and J by 4 bases. The data belong to a study of blood T cell repertoires in COVID-19 (dated by TCRdb to about 2020). Study-level background: Samples from collaborators originated in the United States, Italy and Spain and spanned both the acute and convalescent phases of COVID-19. The samples were drawn from the first 160 participants of the ongoing ImmuneRACE study and from 1,200 or so subjects provided by 6 global collaborators. A freely available public database, intended as a resource for researchers studying the immune response to SARS-CoV-2, is where the repertoires were released. The prospective study material was composed of cDNA or gDNA derived from T cells, B-cell-depleted T cells, or PBMCs. Where available, HLA class I and class II types were taken from metadata supplied by the sample provider and were not determined by assay-based typing. Deeply sampled blood TCRbeta repertoires from subjects exposed to, actively infected with, or recovered from COVID-19 were included in the dataset. Nearly every sample came with metadata listing a de-identified subject ID, COVID-19 status, age in years and sex.

TCRbeta CDR3 regions were amplified from genomic DNA by means of the immunoSEQ Assay, a bias-controlled multiplex PCR. In the original analysis: Nucleated cell counts per sample were estimated from amplification of reference gene primers within the assay. Sequence reads were collapsed and filtered to measure the absolute abundance of every unique TCRbeta CDR3 rearrangement. For each sample, productive Simpson clonality was calculated by taking the square root of Simpson's diversity index across productive rearrangements. Held by TCRdb, this immuneACCESS table contains in-frame sequences only and omits some clones. Under half of the omission traces to an unresolved V gene where checked; the cause of the rest is unknown. That table furnishes V, J and clone size, whereas the DNA furnished D and trimming. The sample table contains fewer than 200,000 clones; only one count was recorded for about 85% of them. The ten largest clonotypes hold 6.5% to 9.5% of the sample.

One collaborating source in Seattle enrolled patients during active infection and followed them longitudinally through the course of disease. Whole blood was collected in K2EDTA tubes by collaborating institutions according to the institutions' own protocols. For TCRbeta analysis, collaborators shipped samples in one of three forms: frozen whole blood, isolated PBMCs, or DNA extracted from either of those sample types. Broader findings and caveats from the paper: The quantity of clinical and demographic metadata differed by source and by participant and was supplied without curation.

This TCR derives from a woman of 80 years or more with COVID-19, enrolled during active disease. The chain links TRBV6-5 with TRBJ2-1, with an unclear D gene assignment. Sequenced: peripheral blood. The CDR3 loop reads CASRSGSYNEQFF. The DNA is as follows: TGTGCCAGCAGAAGTGGCTCTTACAATGAGCAGTTCTTC.